The sequence of this TCR beta chain was determined in a study of T-cell memory formation after mild COVID-19. For the study at large: TCR clusters mostly belonged to single donors. Findings and caveats of the study: CD4+ clones that contracted lay mainly in CM and EM; CD8+ ones lay in EMRA. There was a balanced CD4/CD8 profile in clones contracting day 15 to 85, and later expanders leaned CD4+.

For this clonotype: The target antigen is unknown.

TCRalpha and TCRbeta libraries used 5'RACE with constant-segment primers and UMIs. A single record per CDR3 protein comes from TCRdb applying MiXCR to the 5' RACE reads. The table shows under 300,000 distinct CDR3 sequences, with roughly 15% occurring only once. This CDR3 region has 15 residues. V was pared by 6 bases and J by 3 bases, with 6 bases of the junction left unmatched. The germline V gene has CDR1 SEHNR and CDR2 FQNEAQ (reference sequence). V gene TRBV7-9 combines with J gene TRBJ2-5, with 11 bases that match TRBD2. The source material was PBMCs or a T cell subset sorted from them (not recorded which). This receptor was obtained from a man between 18 and 35 years old who had mild COVID-19 (a few samples of this study predate the infection). Cell type and time point are not known. CDR3 sequence reads: CASSITLAGEETQYF. The DNA for the CDR3 is TGTGCCAGCAGTATCACACTAGCGGGGGAAGAGACCCAGTACTTC.